One and the same sample provided the 20 T cell receptor beta chains below, sequenced in a study of T cells in Graves' hyperthyroidism and ophthalmopathy. Regions amplified from RNA transcripts were the TCR beta CDR3 regions. TCR CDR3 regions were first amplified by RT-PCR with HTBI primers. TCRdb processed the multiplex PCR reads anew with MiXCR; each CDR3 protein has one entry. Of 250,000 to 350,000 distinct CDR3 sequences in the sample, roughly 22% were seen once. Specimen: blood. The receptor source for this set is a man under 40 with Graves' ophthalmopathy.

The J gene is TRBJ2-1, the V gene TRBV27; TRBD2 might be the D (5 bases). The V gene lost 4 bases and the J gene lost 0 bases, with 13 bases spanning the gap. The CDR3 loop spans 16 amino acids. Germline CDR1 MNHEY, CDR2 SMNVEV (reference sequence). The CDR3 DNA reads as TGTGCCAGCAGTTCTCTACTAGATCTCTCCTACAATGAGCAGTTCTTC. Amino acid sequence: CASSSLLDLSYNEQFF.

As for this clonotype: A junction boundary mismatches the germline segment, possibly from a read error. The CDR3 nucleotides read TGTGCCAGCAGCCATGGACAGGGGAATGGCCACACCTTC. As protein: CASSHGQGNGHTF. This chain joins TRBV3-1 and TRBJ1-2, with 9 bases aligning to TRBD1. Germline values: CDR1 LGHDT, CDR2 YNNKEL (reference sequence). The CDR3 consists of 13 residues. The full variable domain, with the rest looked up from reference TRBV3-1 and TRBJ1-2, is DTAVSQTPKYLVTQMGNDKSIKCEQNLGHDTMYWYKQDSKKFLKIMFSYNNKELIINETVPNRFSPKSPDKAHLNLHINSLELGDSAVYFCASSHGQGNGHTFGSGTRLTVV.

As regards this clonotype: Compared with germline, one end of the junction differs, possibly owing to a read error. This sequence joins TRBV2 and TRBJ1-1, with D unresolved. Looked up from germline, CDR1 is SNHLY and CDR2 is FYNNEI. CDR3 length equals 14 residues. In nucleotides, the CDR3 is TGTGCCAGCAGTGAATTGCGTATGAACACTGAAGCCTTCTTT. Protein: CASSELRMNTEAFF.

The chain links TRBV29-1 to TRBJ1-1, with TRBD1 as a possible D gene (6 bases). The CDR3 extends over 12 amino acids. Germline CDR1 reads SQVTM; CDR2 reads ANQGSEA. Trimming took off 3 bases at V and 4 bases at J, with 9 bases between the two ends. CDR3 DNA: TGCAGCGTTGAGGAGGGGGGCACTGAAGCTTTCTTT. This translates into CSVEEGGTEAFF.

The chain couples TRBV6-1 to TRBJ1-4, with 7 nucleotides matching TRBD1. Germline assignment: CDR1 MNHNS and CDR2 SASEGT. V lost 4 bases to trimming and J lost 5 bases; unmatched junction nucleotides: 4. The CDR3 length is 14 residues. CDR3 protein: CASSGGTANEKLFF. The CDR3 DNA is TGTGCCAGCAGTGGGGGGACAGCGAATGAAAAACTGTTTTTT.

This clonotype has at least ten counts. V is TRBV19 and J is TRBJ1-1; D may be TRBD1 (5 bases). Germline assignment: CDR1 LNHDA and CDR2 SQIVND (reference sequence). This CDR3 is 16 amino acids long. V shed 1 base and J shed 0 bases, with 12 bases lying between them. The CDR3 loop reads CASSIGGGLMNTEAFF. The CDR3 DNA sequence: TGTGCCAGTAGTATAGGGGGCGGCCTCATGAACACTGAAGCTTTCTTT. The full variable domain, in which reference TRBV19 and TRBJ1-1 provide the parts outside the CDR3, is DGGITQSPKYLFRKEGQNVTLSCEQNLNHDAMYWYRQDPGQGLRLIYYSQIVNDFQKGDIAEGYSVSREKKESFPLTVTSAQKNPTAFYLCASSIGGGLMNTEAFFGQGTRLTVV.

This clonotype was detected many times. The chain links TRBV9 to TRBJ2-1; 7 bases line up with TRBD1. V gave up 4 bases and J gave up 2 bases; unmatched junction bases: 6. This CDR3 has 15 residues. Germline V lookup: CDR1 SGDLS, CDR2 YYNGEE. The CDR3 DNA follows: TGTGCCAGCAGCCCAAGGACAGGCGCCTACAATGAGCAGTTCTTC. As protein: CASSPRTGAYNEQFF.

This clonotype was recorded many times. This chain uses TRBV11-2 with TRBJ2-7, with a weak D call TRBD1 (6 bases). Germline CDR1 is SGHAT and CDR2 is FQNNGV. V gave up 5 bases and J gave up 0 bases, with 14 bases separating them. This CDR3 spans 15 amino acids. The CDR3 nucleotides read TGTGCCAGCAGCCGCGGTAGGGGGAGCTCCTACGAGCAGTACTTC. Amino acids: CASSRGRGSSYEQYF.

This clonotype has only a few counts. The V gene is TRBV20-1, the J gene TRBJ1-1, with TRBD1 as a possible D gene (6 bases). The CDR3 has 14 amino acids. Germline-derived CDR1 and CDR2 are DFQATT and SNEGSKA (reference sequence). The V and J ends lost 8 bases and 1 base respectively, with 17 bases between them. CDR3 in DNA: TGCAGTACGCCCCCGGGACAACCGAACACTGAAGCTTTCTTT. It yields the protein CSTPPGQPNTEAFF.

With regard to this clonotype: This sequence may be a read error, since a much larger clone differs from it by one base. J is TRBJ2-3 and V is TRBV28, with no clear D. This CDR3 has 14 residues. CDR1 and CDR2 (germline): MDHEN, SYDVKM. DNA for the CDR3: TGTGCCACCACTCAGCCGGCGCGAACAGATACGCAGTGTTTT. Its translation is CATTQPARTDTQCF.

V usage is TRBV6-2 or TRBV6-3 and J usage is TRBJ2-2; D possibly corresponds to TRBD1 (6 bases). Germline CDR1 MNHEY, CDR2 SVGEGT. The CDR3 totals 13 residues. Trimming took off 9 bases at V and 6 bases at J, with 14 bases between the two ends. DNA of the CDR3: TGTGCCAGTGGCCGGACAGAGGCCGGGGAGCTGTTTTTT. Amino acid sequence: CASGRTEAGELFF.

This clonotype has just a few counts. This chain joins TRBV2 and TRBJ1-4, with D perhaps matching TRBD1 (5 bases). V lost 3 bases and J lost 7, with 12 bases in between. Looked up from germline, CDR1 is SNHLY and CDR2 is FYNNEI. The CDR3 is 14 amino acids. In DNA form, the CDR3 reads TGTGCCAGCAGTGACGGAGGGGCGGGTGAAAAACTGTTTTTT. This translates into CASSDGGAGEKLFF.

This clonotype came up a few times. The chain carries TRBV7-9 and TRBJ1-3; weak D call: TRBD1 (5 bases). Germline V gives CDR1 SEHNR, CDR2 FQNEAQ (reference sequence). The V end lost 4 bases, the J end lost 0 bases, and 10 bases lay between the germline ends. CDR3 size: 15 residues. The CDR3 sequence is CASSSGTYSGNTIYF. Here the CDR3 DNA reads TGTGCCAGCAGCTCTGGGACTTACTCTGGAAACACCATATATTTT.

The CDR3 DNA follows: TGTGCCAGCTCACAACTCGGACGGGACGAGCAGTACTTC. This sequence encodes CASSQLGRDEQYF. The chain couples TRBV18 to TRBJ2-7, with D uncertain. Trimming removed 4 bases at V and 5 bases at J, with 12 bases between. CDR3 length equals 13 residues. The V gene's germline CDR1 is KGHSH and CDR2 LQKENI.

In its sample, this clonotype was seen many times. The chain has TRBV28 and TRBJ2-7; 11 bases fit TRBD2. The germline gives CDR1 MDHEN, CDR2 SYDVKM. The CDR3 covers 15 residues. V shed 2 bases and J 3 bases; nucleotides not matched to a gene: 3. The DNA for the CDR3 is TGTGCCAGCAGTTTAACTAGCGGGAGTAACTACGAGCAGTACTTC. Translation: CASSLTSGSNYEQYF.

This clonotype was seen a few times. The V and J genes are TRBV6-2 or TRBV6-3 and TRBJ2-7, with 9 bases that match TRBD1. CDR3 length: 14 residues. Germline V gives CDR1 MNHEY, CDR2 SVGEGT. V lost 6 bases, J lost 4 bases, and 7 bases stayed unmatched. Here the CDR3 DNA reads TGTGCCAGCAGCGTCGCTGGGACAGGGTACGAGCAGTACTTC. This translates into CASSVAGTGYEQYF.

This clonotype was counted many times. Here the CDR3 DNA reads TGTGCCAGCAGTTTATCGCGGGGGTTGGGGGCAGTGGATCAGCCCCAGCATTTT. Protein sequence: CASSLSRGLGAVDQPQHF. This chain joins TRBV28 and TRBJ1-5; D perhaps matches TRBD1 (6 bases). V was shortened by 1 base and J by 5 bases, with 21 bases between the two germline ends. The CDR3 has 18 residues. In germline, CDR1 is MDHEN, CDR2 SYDVKM. Full variable domain (outside the CDR3, taken from reference TRBV28 and TRBJ1-5): DVKVTQSSRYLVKRTGEKVFLECVQDMDHENMFWYRQDPGLGLRLIYFSYDVKMKEKGDIPEGYSVSREKKERFSLILESASTNQTSMYLCASSLSRGLGAVDQPQHFGDGTRLSIL.

A few counts support this clonotype. At one end, the junction sequence differs from germline, possibly due to a read error. This rearrangement joins TRBV10-2 to TRBJ1-1, with D uncertain. CDR1 and CDR2 from the germline V gene are WSHSY and SAAADI. The CDR3 has 12 amino acids. The CDR3 DNA follows: TGTGCCAGCAGCGCGGGGAACACTGAAGCTTTCTTT. Translated: CASSAGNTEAFF.

This clonotype occurred a few times. The V and J genes are TRBV7-9 and TRBJ2-7, with TRBD1 identical over 7 bases. This CDR3 is 15 amino acids long. CDR1 and CDR2 from the germline V gene are SEHNR and FQNEAQ (reference sequence). V was pared by 4 bases and J by 7 bases, with 13 bases of the junction left unmatched. Here the CDR3 DNA reads TGTGCCAGCAGCTCAGATTACAGGGGCGGCAAAGAGCAGTACTTC. Its translation is CASSSDYRGGKEQYF. Full variable domain (rest looked up from reference TRBV7-9 and TRBJ2-7): DTGVSQNPRHKITKRGQNVTFRCDPISEHNRLYWYRQTLGQGPEFLTYFQNEAQLEKSRLLSDRFSAERPKGSFSTLEIQRTEQGDSAMYLCASSSDYRGGKEQYFGPGTRLTVT.

The sample holds a few counts of this clonotype. The V and J genes are TRBV10-3 and TRBJ2-7, with 8 bases aligning to TRBD2. The trim removed 0 bases at V and 6 bases at J, leaving 1 base unmatched. The CDR3 totals 13 residues. Germline loops: CDR1 ENHRY, CDR2 SYGVKD. The CDR3 reads CAISESLAGEQYF. In DNA, the CDR3 is TGTGCCATCAGTGAGTCGCTAGCGGGCGAGCAGTACTTC.